Reported below is one T cell receptor (beta chain). Caucasian individuals from Russia who were healthy and aged 6 to 90 acted as donors. Extraction yielded at least 5 micrograms of total RNA per sample. This record belongs to a study of blood T cells in healthy people across ages. A second PCR of about 7 to 11 cycles used a sample-barcoded 5' primer and a J-beta primer mix. TCRdb itself ran the 5' RACE reads through MiXCR, one entry per CDR3 protein. The sample includes about 640,000 distinct CDR3 sequences, roughly three fifths seen only once; the top ten take more than 35%. The receptor comes from a man between 60 and 70 years old in good health. The sequenced sample was blood.

For the CDR3, the DNA is TGTGCCAGCAGCTTAGATAGGTCGGCCCGTACGCAGTATTTT. Amino acids: CASSLDRSARTQYF. The genes are TRBV11-2 and TRBJ2-3; no firm D call. Germline V gene sequence: CDR1 SGHAT, CDR2 FQNNGV. V lost 0 bases and J lost 8, with 12 bases in between. The CDR3 runs to 14 residues.